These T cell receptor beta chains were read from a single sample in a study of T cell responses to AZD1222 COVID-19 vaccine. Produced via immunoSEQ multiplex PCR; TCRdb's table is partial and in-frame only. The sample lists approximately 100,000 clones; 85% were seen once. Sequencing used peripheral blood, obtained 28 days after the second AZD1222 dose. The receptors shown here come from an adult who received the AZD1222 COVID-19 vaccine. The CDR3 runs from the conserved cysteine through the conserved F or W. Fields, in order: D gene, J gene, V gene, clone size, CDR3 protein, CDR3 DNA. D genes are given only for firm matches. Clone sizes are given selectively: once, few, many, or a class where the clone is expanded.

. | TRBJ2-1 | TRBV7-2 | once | CASSLGVGSYNEQFF | TGTGCCAGCAGCTTAGGGGTGGGGAGCTACAATGAGCAGTTCTTC
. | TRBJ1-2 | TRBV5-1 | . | CASSFQESYGYTF | TGCGCCAGCAGCTTCCAGGAGTCCTATGGCTACACCTTC
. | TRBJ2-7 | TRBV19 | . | CASSNRGGGYEQYF | TGTGCCAGTAGTAACAGGGGAGGCGGCTACGAGCAGTACTTC
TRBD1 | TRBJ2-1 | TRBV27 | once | CASSFEGFLGGSIYNEQFF | TGTGCCAGCAGTTTCGAAGGTTTCTTAGGGGGCAGTATCTACAATGAGCAGTTCTTC
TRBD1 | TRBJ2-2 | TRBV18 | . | CASSSDRGITGELFF | TGTGCCAGCTCATCCGACAGGGGGATCACCGGGGAGCTGTTTTTT
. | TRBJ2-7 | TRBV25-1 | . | CASSAYEQYF | TGTGCCAGCAGTGCCTACGAGCAGTACTTC
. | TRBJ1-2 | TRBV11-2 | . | CASSLDRRGQYGYTF | TGTGCCAGCAGCTTAGATCGCAGGGGCCAGTATGGCTACACCTTC
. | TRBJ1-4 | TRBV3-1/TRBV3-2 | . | CASSQGDGTNEKLFF | TGTGCCAGCAGCCAAGGCGACGGAACTAATGAAAAACTGTTTTTT
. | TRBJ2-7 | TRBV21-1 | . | CASSSQGVYEQYF | TGTGCCAGCAGCTCCCAGGGCGTCTACGAGCAGTACTTC
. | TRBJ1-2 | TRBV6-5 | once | CASTDRSGGYTF | TGTGCCAGCACCGATCGAAGTGGGGGCTACACCTTC
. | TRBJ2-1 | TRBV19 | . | CASSLRQEGYNEQFF | TGTGCCAGTAGTCTCCGACAGGAAGGGTACAATGAGCAGTTCTTC
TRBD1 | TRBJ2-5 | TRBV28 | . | CASSSSRGQRSETQYF | TGTGCCAGCAGTTCCTCCAGGGGACAGCGGTCAGAGACCCAGTACTTC
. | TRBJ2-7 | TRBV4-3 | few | CASSQTPDSYYEQYF | TGCGCCAGCAGCCAGACCCCGGACAGTTACTACGAGCAGTACTTC
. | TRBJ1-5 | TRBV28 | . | CASSIQVQPQHF | TGTGCCAGCAGTATACAGGTTCAGCCCCAGCATTTT
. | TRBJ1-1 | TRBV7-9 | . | CASSLAGGFRGEAFF | TGTGCCAGCAGCTTAGCAGGAGGATTTAGGGGTGAAGCTTTCTTT
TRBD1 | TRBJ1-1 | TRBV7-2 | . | CASSLGTGGHTEAFF | TGTGCCAGCAGCTTAGGGACAGGGGGCCACACTGAAGCTTTCTTT
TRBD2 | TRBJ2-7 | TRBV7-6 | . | CASSPLAGDEQYF | TGTGCCAGCAGCCCGCTAGCGGGGGACGAGCAGTACTTC
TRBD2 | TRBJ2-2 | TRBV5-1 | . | CASSSVLAGSGELFF | TGCGCCAGCAGCTCGGTTCTAGCGGGTTCCGGGGAGCTGTTTTTT
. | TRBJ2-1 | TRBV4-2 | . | CASSQEQVAEQFF | TGTGCCAGCAGCCAAGAGCAGGTAGCTGAGCAGTTCTTC
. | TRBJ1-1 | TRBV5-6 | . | CASSRESPEAFF | TGTGCCAGCAGCCGTGAAAGCCCTGAAGCTTTCTTT
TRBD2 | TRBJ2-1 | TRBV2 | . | CASSRGGSYNEQFF | TGTGCCAGCAGTCGGGGAGGGTCCTACAATGAGCAGTTCTTC
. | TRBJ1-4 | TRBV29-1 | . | CSVYMGEKLFF | TGCAGCGTTTACATGGGGGAAAAACTGTTTTTT
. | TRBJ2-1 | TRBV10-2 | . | CASSEPYNEQFF | TGCGCCAGCAGTGAGCCTTACAATGAGCAGTTCTTC
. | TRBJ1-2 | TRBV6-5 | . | CASTTFSYDGYTF | TGTGCCAGCACGACATTTTCGTATGATGGCTACACCTTC
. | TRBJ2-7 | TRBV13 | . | CASSSLQFNEQYF | TGTGCCAGCAGCTCGTTACAATTTAACGAGCAGTACTTC
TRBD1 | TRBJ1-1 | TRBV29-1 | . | CSVEARGKSTEAFF | TGCAGCGTTGAGGCCAGGGGGAAGAGCACTGAAGCTTTCTTT
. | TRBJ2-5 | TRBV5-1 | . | CASSLGSGAAQYF | TGCGCCAGCAGCTTGGGGAGCGGCGCGGCCCAGTACTTC
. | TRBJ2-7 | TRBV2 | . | CASGAVSSYEQYF | TGTGCCAGCGGGGCGGTAAGCTCCTACGAGCAGTACTTC
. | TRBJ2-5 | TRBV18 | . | CASSPPGQGTRPEQETQYF | TGTGCCAGCTCACCACCGGGGCAGGGGACCCGGCCGGAGCAAGAGACCCAGTACTTC
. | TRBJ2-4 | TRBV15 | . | CATNSAGWAKNIQYF | TGTGCCACCAATTCGGCAGGGTGGGCCAAAAACATTCAGTACTTC
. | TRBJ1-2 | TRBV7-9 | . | CASSRVIGLRRDGYTF | TGTGCCAGCAGCCGGGTGATAGGCCTCCGGCGGGATGGCTACACCTTC
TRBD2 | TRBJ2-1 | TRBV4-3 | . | CASSQLLGGGNEQFF | TGCGCCAGCAGCCAATTGCTGGGCGGGGGCAATGAGCAGTTCTTC
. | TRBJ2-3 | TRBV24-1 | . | CATMGVADTQYF | TGTGCCACCATGGGGGTAGCAGATACGCAGTATTTT
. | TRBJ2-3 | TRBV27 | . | CASSRSPDTQYF | TGTGCCAGCAGTCGGTCTCCAGATACGCAGTATTTT
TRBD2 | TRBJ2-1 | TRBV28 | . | CASSSSGRANNEQFF | TGTGCCAGCAGTTCTAGCGGGAGGGCCAATAATGAGCAGTTCTTC
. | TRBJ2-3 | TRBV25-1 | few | CASSGWADTQYF | TGTGCCAGCAGTGGGTGGGCAGATACGCAGTATTTT
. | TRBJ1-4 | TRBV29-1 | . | CSVPGATNEKLFF | TGCAGCGTTCCAGGGGCAACTAATGAAAAACTGTTTTTT
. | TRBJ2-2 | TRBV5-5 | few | CASRPGPWGTGELFF | TGTGCCAGCAGGCCGGGGCCGTGGGGCACCGGGGAGCTGTTTTTT
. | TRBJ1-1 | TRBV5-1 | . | CASSLERETEAFF | TGCGCCAGCAGCTTGGAAAGGGAAACTGAAGCTTTCTTT
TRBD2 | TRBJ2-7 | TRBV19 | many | CASSRSAGVGHEQYF | TGTGCCAGTAGTCGCTCAGCGGGAGTCGGCCACGAGCAGTACTTC
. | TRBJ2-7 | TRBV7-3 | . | CASSLVPRSGEQYF | TGTGCCAGCAGCTTAGTCCCGAGATCTGGGGAGCAGTACTTC
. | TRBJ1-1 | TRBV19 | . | CASTGGQMNTEAFF | TGTGCCAGTACCGGAGGACAGATGAACACTGAAGCTTTCTTT
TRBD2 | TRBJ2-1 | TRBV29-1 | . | CSVEPLAGNVEQFF | TGCAGCGTTGAACCCCTAGCGGGGAACGTGGAACAGTTCTTC
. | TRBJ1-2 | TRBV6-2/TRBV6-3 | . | CASSPNRVDYGYTF | TGTGCCAGCAGTCCAAACAGGGTAGACTATGGCTACACCTTC
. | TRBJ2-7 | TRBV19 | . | CASSIEEGWEQYF | TGTGCCAGTAGTATAGAGGAGGGCTGGGAGCAGTACTTC
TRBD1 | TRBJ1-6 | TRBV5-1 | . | CASSLGQGSYNSPLHF | TGCGCCAGCAGCTTGGGACAGGGCTCCTATAATTCACCCCTCCACTTT
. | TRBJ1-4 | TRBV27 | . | CASSLIPGAEKLFF | TGTGCCAGCAGTTTAATTCCAGGGGCCGAAAAACTGTTTTTT
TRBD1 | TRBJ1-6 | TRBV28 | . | CASSLEGAWSPLHF | TGTGCCAGCAGTTTGGAGGGGGCTTGGTCACCCCTCCACTTT
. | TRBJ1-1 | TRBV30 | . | CAWSGKLGVNTEAFF | TGTGCCTGGAGTGGCAAGCTGGGGGTGAACACTGAAGCTTTCTTT
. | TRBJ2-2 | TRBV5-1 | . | CASSLESWTANTGELFF | TGCGCCAGCAGCTTGGAATCATGGACAGCGAACACCGGGGAGCTGTTTTTT
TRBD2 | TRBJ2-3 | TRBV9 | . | CASSVVGSGGTDTQYF | TGTGCCAGCAGCGTAGTGGGTAGCGGGGGCACAGATACGCAGTATTTT
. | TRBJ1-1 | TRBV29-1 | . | CSVTQSQQTEAFF | TGCAGCGTCACACAGAGCCAACAAACTGAAGCTTTCTTT
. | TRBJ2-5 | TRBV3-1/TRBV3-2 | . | CASSQGSQFQETQYF | TGTGCCAGCAGCCAAGGTTCACAGTTCCAAGAGACCCAGTACTTC
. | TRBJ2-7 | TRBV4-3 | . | CASSPWLFSYEQYF | TGCGCCAGCAGCCCTTGGTTATTCTCCTACGAGCAGTACTTC
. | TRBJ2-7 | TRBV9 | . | CASSTGADSYEQYF | TGTGCCAGCAGCACCGGGGCAGACTCCTACGAGCAGTACTTC